This T cell receptor beta chain appears in the sequencing data of a study of T-cell memory formation after mild COVID-19 (dated by TCRdb to about 2021). With respect to the entire study: Most TCR sequence clusters were specific to one of the two donors. In a couple of donors, T-cell clones that expanded and contracted after mild COVID-19 were tracked by sequencing TCRalpha and TCRbeta repertoires over time. Two young, previously healthy adult volunteers made up the cohort, one male and one female.

On this clonotype itself: Its cognate antigen has yet to be identified. There are no base qualities to consult, and no much larger clone falls within one base.

Ficoll-Paque density gradient centrifugation was used to isolate PBMCs. The CDR3 starts with the cysteine, ends with the phenylalanine, and has 15 residues. Of all the DNA, just the CDR3 is kept, 45 bases in frame from base 1. CDR1 and CDR2 (SGHVS, FNYEAQ) derive from the germline V gene. The V and J ends are trimmed by 1 base and 4 bases, leaving 11 bases between them. Sequencing used an Illumina NovaSeq 6000. TCRalpha and TCRbeta cDNA libraries were built by 5'RACE with constant-segment primers, adding sample barcodes and unique molecular identifiers. RNA was extracted from every sample with Trizol reagent. The libraries were amplified in two PCR steps, and the second step added a second sample barcode and Illumina TruSeq adapters. Sequencing of libraries was performed on an Illumina NovaSeq with 2 x 150 bp paired-end reads. The authors processed their data as follows. With migec v1.2.7, reads were demultiplexed and then collapsed into UMI-guided consensus sequences. Using mixcr v2.1.11, UMI consensuses were aligned to TRA and TRB V and J templates and then assembled into clonotypes. A clonotype was counted as expanded or contracted only if both edgeR and NoisET called the change significant, with noise models trained on biological replicates. For edgeR calls, a false discovery rate-adjusted p below 0.01 and a log2 fold-change threshold of 1 were applied. As an exploratory analysis of dynamics, max-normalized trajectories of the 1000 most abundant clonotypes were examined with PCA combined with hierarchical clustering. Each responding clone was given a CD4 or CD8 phenotype based on the CD4+ and CD8+ repertoires, which had been sequenced separately. TCRdb ran its own pipeline on the public reads, namely fastp trimming at Q25 and MiXCR clone calling, and kept in-frame beta chains. One record per CDR3 amino acid sequence lists the most common genes and DNA. These V and J calls originate from TCRdb's pipeline instead of the authors' own analysis. For this sample the table gives 180,000 or so distinct CDR3 sequences, of which 16% were detected only once. The ten most abundant clones make up roughly 2.1% of the sample.

Here is what the overall study found, with its caveats: From day 15 to 85, contracting clones showed balanced CD4/CD8 phenotypes, whereas a second wave of clones that expanded from day 15 to 37 leaned towards CD4+. Only a couple of mild cases were covered in the study, and larger cohorts including severe cases with pre-infection samples were considered necessary. Contracting CD4+ clones were located mainly in the CM and EM memory subsets, whereas CD8+ clones were found to be enriched in EMRA. The detection of some responding clones in pre-infection memory suggests that pre-existing cross-reactive memory T cells joined the SARS-CoV-2 response. SARS-CoV-2 specificity of the second-wave clones peaking on day 37 was not confirmed.

This receptor was taken from an adult woman who had mild COVID-19 (a few samples of this study predate the infection). The sample titles of this study are shuffled in the database, so cell type and time point are left out; the donor was told from shared clones. Material for sequencing was PBMCs or a T cell subset sorted from them (not recorded which). The chain joins TRBV7-6 to TRBJ1-3; perhaps TRBD1 is the D gene, with 5 bases matching. The DNA sequence follows: TGTGCCAGCAGCTTAGTTGGGGGTGGAGGAAACACCATATATTTT. Translated, this gives CASSLVGGGGNTIYF.